The clone carrying this T cell receptor (beta chain) is classed as medium-sized. Deletions cut 4 bases from V and 1 base from J, with 11 bases between. The length of the CDR3 is 15 residues. Germline assignment: CDR1 LGHNA and CDR2 YSLEER. A mixed TRB-A/B primer pool amplified rearranged TRB by multiplex touch-down PCR. TCRdb independently ran MiXCR on the multiplex PCR reads; one entry per CDR3 protein. The data show approximately 2,000 distinct CDR3 sequences, with about 25% seen just once and over 15% held by the top ten. The sample is drawn from a study of T cell repertoires in aging, cancer and after chemotherapy. Study in general: Donor ages fell into six groups from 30 or younger up to 70 or older. Paired samples before and after chemotherapy came from glioblastoma patients receiving temozolomide-based therapy.

The template was genomic DNA from peripheral blood, not RNA. The rearrangement joins TRBV4-3 to TRBJ2-1; possible D gene TRBD1, 5 bases. Sequencing was done on a sample of blood. This clonotype originated in a human donor with a solid tumor. The DNA of the CDR3 is TGCGCCAGCAGCCCCTTGAGACAGTCCTACAATGAGCAGTTCTTC. Its protein is CASSPLRQSYNEQFF.